Below, one T cell receptor (beta chain) is given with its context. Its antigen is still unknown. The sample originates from a study of cytomegalovirus exposure and HLA in healthy donors. Researchers ran the PCR with 60 Vbeta and 13 Jbeta primers. Here immunoSEQ multiplex PCR was the method, and the copy in TCRdb shows in-frame clones only, minus some. There are around 300,000 clones in the sample; 65% to 85% occur only once, and 2% to 2.5% lies in the top ten. Overall study results and limits: It was confirmed in vitro that three of the CMV-associated chains were specific for CMV antigens. Prior analysis indicated that the majority of TCR beta V segments exhibited productivity approximately 87% or approximately 30% of the time.

V was clipped by 6 bases and J by 2 bases; unmatched bases: 7. Germline V gene data show CDR1 as MNHNS and CDR2 as SASEGT. CDR3 size: 15 residues. The sample taken for sequencing was PBMCs. The chain has TRBV6-1 and TRBJ2-3, with 8 bases aligning to TRBD2. This clonotype originated in a female donor in good health and CMV-seronegative. DNA for the CDR3: TGTGCCAGCAGGCAAACTAGCGGAAACACAGATACGCAGTATTTT. Its translation is CASRQTSGNTDTQYF.